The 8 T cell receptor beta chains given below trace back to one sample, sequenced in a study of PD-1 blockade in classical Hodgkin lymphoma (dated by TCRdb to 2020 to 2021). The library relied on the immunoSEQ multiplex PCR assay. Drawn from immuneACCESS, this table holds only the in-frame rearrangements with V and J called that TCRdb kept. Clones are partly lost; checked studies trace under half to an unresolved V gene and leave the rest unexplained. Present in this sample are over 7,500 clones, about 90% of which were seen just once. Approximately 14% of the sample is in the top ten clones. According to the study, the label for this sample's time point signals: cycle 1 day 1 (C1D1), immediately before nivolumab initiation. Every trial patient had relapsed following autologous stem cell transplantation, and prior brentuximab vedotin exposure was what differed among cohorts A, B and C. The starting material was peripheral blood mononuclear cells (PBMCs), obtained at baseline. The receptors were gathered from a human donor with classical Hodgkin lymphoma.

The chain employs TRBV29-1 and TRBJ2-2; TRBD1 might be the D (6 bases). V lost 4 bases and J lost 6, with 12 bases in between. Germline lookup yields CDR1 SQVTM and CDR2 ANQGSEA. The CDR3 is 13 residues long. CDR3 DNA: TGCAGCGTTGTGGTCAGGGGCGCCGGGGAGCTGTTTTTT. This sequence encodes CSVVVRGAGELFF.

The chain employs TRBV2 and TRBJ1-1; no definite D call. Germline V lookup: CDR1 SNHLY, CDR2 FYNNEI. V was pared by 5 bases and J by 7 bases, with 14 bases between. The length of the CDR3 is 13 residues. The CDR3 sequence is CASSYRTGDEAFF. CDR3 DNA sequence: TGTGCCAGCAGTTATAGGACGGGAGATGAAGCTTTCTTT. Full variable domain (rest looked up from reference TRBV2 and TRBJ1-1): EPEVTQTPSHQVTQMGQEVILRCVPISNHLYFYWYRQILGQKVEFLVSFYNNEISEKSEIFDDQFSVERPDGSNFTLKIRSTKLEDSAMYFCASSYRTGDEAFFGQGTRLTVV.

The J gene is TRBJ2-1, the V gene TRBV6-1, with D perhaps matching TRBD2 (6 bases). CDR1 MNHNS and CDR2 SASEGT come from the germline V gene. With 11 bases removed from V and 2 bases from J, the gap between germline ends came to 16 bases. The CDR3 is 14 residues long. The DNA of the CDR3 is TGTGCCTCCGGGGCGGGGAGCCCCTACAATGAGCAGTTCTTC. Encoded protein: CASGAGSPYNEQFF.

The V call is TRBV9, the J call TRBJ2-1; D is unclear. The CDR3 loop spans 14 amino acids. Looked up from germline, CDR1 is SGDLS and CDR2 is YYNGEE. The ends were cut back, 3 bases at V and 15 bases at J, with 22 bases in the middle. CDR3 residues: CASSGGFPPTVMFF. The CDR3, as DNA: TGTGCCAGCAGCGGAGGCTTTCCCCCTACTGTTATGTTCTTC.

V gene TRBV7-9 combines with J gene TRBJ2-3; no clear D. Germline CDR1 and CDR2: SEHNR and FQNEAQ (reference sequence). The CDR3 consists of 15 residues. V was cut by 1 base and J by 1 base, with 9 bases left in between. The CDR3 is CASSLVISGTDTQYF. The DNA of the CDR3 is TGTGCCAGCAGCTTAGTAATCTCAGGCACAGATACGCAGTATTTT.

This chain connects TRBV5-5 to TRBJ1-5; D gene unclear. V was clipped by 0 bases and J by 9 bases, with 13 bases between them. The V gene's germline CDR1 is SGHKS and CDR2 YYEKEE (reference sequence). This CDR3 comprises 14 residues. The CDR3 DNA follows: TGTGCCAGCAGCTTGGAGTCTAGGGTCGGGCCCCAGCATTTT. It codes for CASSLESRVGPQHF.

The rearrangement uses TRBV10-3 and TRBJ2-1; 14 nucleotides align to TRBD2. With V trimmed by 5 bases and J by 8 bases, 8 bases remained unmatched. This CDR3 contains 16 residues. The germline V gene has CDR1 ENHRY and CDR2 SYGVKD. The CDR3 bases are TGTGCCATCAGTTCGCCCGGACTAGCGGGAGGAGATGAGCAGTTCTTC. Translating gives CAISSPGLAGGDEQFF.

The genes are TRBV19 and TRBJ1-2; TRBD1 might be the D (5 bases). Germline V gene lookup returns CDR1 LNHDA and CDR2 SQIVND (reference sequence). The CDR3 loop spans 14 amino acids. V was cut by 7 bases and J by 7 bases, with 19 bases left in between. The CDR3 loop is CASTARRGEGGYTF. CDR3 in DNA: TGTGCCAGTACCGCCCGGCGGGGGGAAGGTGGCTACACCTTC.